These 24 T cell receptor beta chains were sequenced from one sample in a study of control samples from healthy donors and cancer patients. Libraries were prepared by immunoSEQ multiplex PCR; TCRdb keeps only in-frame clonotypes and omits some of them. The table records about 120,000 clones, roughly 90% of them present only once. The sample was blood. Receptor source: a man aged 50-60 years in good health.

This chain joins TRBV7-9 and TRBJ2-6; D is ambiguous. Looked up from germline, CDR1 is SEHNR and CDR2 is FQNEAQ (reference sequence). V was shortened by 3 bases and J by 0 bases, with 6 bases between the two germline ends. This CDR3 contains 15 residues. In DNA form, the CDR3 reads TGTGCCAGCAGCTTTAGCCGCTCTGGGGCCAACGTCCTGACTTTC. It encodes CASSFSRSGANVLTF.

This chain connects TRBV18 to TRBJ1-2; D is uncertain. The CDR3 extends over 16 amino acids. Trimming removed 0 bases from V and 2 bases from J, with 13 bases in between. Germline V gene sequence: CDR1 KGHSH, CDR2 LQKENI. CDR3 bases: TGTGCCAGCTCACCACCAACCGACACTAACAACTATGGCTACACCTTC. Residues: CASSPPTDTNNYGYTF. Variable domain in full (rest from reference TRBV18 and TRBJ1-2): NAGVMQNPRHLVRRRGQEARLRCSPMKGHSHVYWYRQLPEEGLKFMVYLQKENIIDESGMPKERFSAEFPKEGPSILRIQQVVRGDSAAYFCASSPPTDTNNYGYTFGSGTRLTVV.

The chain employs TRBV30 and TRBJ1-5; the D gene is possibly TRBD1 (6 bases). The CDR3 length is 14 residues. Per germline, CDR1 GTSNPN and CDR2 SVGIG (reference sequence). The V end was cut by 1 base, the J end by 4 bases, with 11 bases between. This CDR3 is CAWSGRTENQPQHF. The DNA of the CDR3 is TGTGCCTGGAGTGGACGGACAGAAAATCAGCCCCAGCATTTT.

This clone was detected many times. The CDR3 DNA sequence: TGTGCCAGCAGTGAGTCTGGTCGGGGACACCAGGGGCTCTATGGCTACACCTTC. It translates to CASSESGRGHQGLYGYTF. The rearrangement links TRBV6-1 to TRBJ1-2; possible D gene TRBD1, 6 bases. This CDR3 comprises 18 residues. Trimming removed 3 bases from V and 4 bases from J, with 24 bases in between. Germline CDR1 reads MNHNS; CDR2 reads SASEGT.

This chain uses TRBV10-3 with TRBJ2-7; 8 bases line up with TRBD2. Germline lookup yields CDR1 ENHRY and CDR2 SYGVKD. The trim removed 3 bases at V and 4 bases at J, leaving 8 bases unmatched. The CDR3 consists of 15 residues. CDR3 bases: TGTGCCATCAGTGAACGGGGGGGCCGAGAATACGAGCAGTACTTC. This encodes CAISERGGREYEQYF.

The rearrangement joins TRBV24-1 to TRBJ2-1; D might be TRBD1 (5 bases). V lost 5 bases to trimming and J lost 4 bases, with 14 bases between them. The CDR3 loop spans 15 amino acids. Germline V CDR1 and CDR2: KGHDR, SFDVKD. The CDR3 reads CATSVSGALYNEQFF. CDR3 in DNA: TGTGCCACCAGTGTTAGTGGGGCCCTTTACAATGAGCAGTTCTTC.

The chain uses TRBV29-1 and TRBJ2-1; 12 positions match TRBD2. This CDR3 has 14 residues. The J segment lost 6 bases and the V segment lost 6 bases, leaving 6 bases of the junction unmatched. Germline values: CDR1 SQVTM, CDR2 ANQGSEA. The CDR3 reads CSVASGGARNEQFF. The CDR3 DNA reads TGCAGCGTGGCTAGCGGGGGGGCACGCAATGAGCAGTTCTTC.

The V call is TRBV27, the J call TRBJ2-1; TRBD2 agrees at 10 bases. Looked up from germline, CDR1 is MNHEY and CDR2 is SMNVEV (reference sequence). V lost 2 bases, J lost 8 bases, and 6 bases stayed unmatched. The CDR3 totals 15 residues. The CDR3 DNA reads as TGTGCCAGCAGTTTAGGAGCGGGGGGGCCTCATGAGCAGTTCTTC. It specifies CASSLGAGGPHEQFF.

This sequence joins TRBV11-2 and TRBJ1-2, with 7 bases identical to TRBD1. The CDR3 has 17 amino acids. Germline assignment: CDR1 SGHAT and CDR2 FQNNGV. With V trimmed by 1 base and J by 1 base, 9 bases remained unmatched. CDR3 residues: CASSLGSRQGSNYGYTF. CDR3 in DNA: TGTGCCAGCAGCTTAGGGTCCCGACAGGGTAGTAACTATGGCTACACCTTC.

V is TRBV6-2 or TRBV6-3 and J is TRBJ1-1; D gene unclear. The V end lost 0 bases, the J end lost 2 bases, and 7 bases lay between the germline ends. The CDR3 runs 14 residues. Per germline, CDR1 MNHEY and CDR2 SVGEGT. Here the CDR3 DNA reads TGTGCCAGCAGTTACTCGTATCCTAACACTGAAGCTTTCTTT. This sequence encodes CASSYSYPNTEAFF.

The V call is TRBV7-2, the J call TRBJ1-2; weak D call: TRBD1 (6 bases). Germline-derived CDR1 and CDR2 are SGHTA and FQGNSA. The V end was cut by 7 bases, the J end by 2 bases, with 14 bases between. The CDR3 has 14 amino acids. In DNA form, the CDR3 reads TGTGCCAGCACCCCGTCGGGGGCCAACTATGGCTACACCTTC. Translation: CASTPSGANYGYTF.

The genes are TRBV6-5 and TRBJ2-5; 9 bases map to TRBD2. The V gene end was trimmed by 0 bases and the J gene end by 4 bases; junction bases not matched to a gene: 6. CDR1 is MNHEY, CDR2 SVGAGI, per germline. The CDR3 is made up of 16 amino acids. CDR3: CASSYSGAGGGETQYF. Here the CDR3 DNA reads TGTGCCAGCAGTTACTCGGGAGCGGGGGGAGGAGAGACCCAGTACTTC.

This chain connects TRBV2 to TRBJ1-2, with unresolved D. The germline CDR1 and CDR2 sequences are SNHLY and FYNNEI. V lost 7 bases and J 4 bases, leaving 13 bases between the germline ends. This CDR3 has 13 amino acids. As DNA, the CDR3 is TGTGCCAGCACCGAGGATGGATTCTATGGCTACACCTTC. Protein product: CASTEDGFYGYTF.

V and J are TRBV19 and TRBJ1-1; D might be TRBD1 (5 bases). CDR3 length equals 15 residues. Germline lookup yields CDR1 LNHDA and CDR2 SQIVND (reference sequence). Trimming pared 7 bases from V and 1 base from J, leaving 16 bases between. CDR3 amino acids: CASNTVDGGNTEAFF. In nucleotides, the CDR3 is TGTGCCAGTAATACCGTCGACGGGGGGAACACTGAAGCTTTCTTT.

The chain couples TRBV18 to TRBJ1-4, with TRBD1 matching 9 bases. The CDR3 is made up of 14 amino acids. The trim removed 5 bases at V and 6 bases at J, leaving 4 bases unmatched. Per the germline V gene, CDR1 is KGHSH and CDR2 is LQKENI. CDR3 sequence reads: CASSLDRGDEKLFF. The CDR3 DNA follows: TGTGCCAGCTCATTGGACAGGGGAGATGAAAAACTGTTTTTT.

V usage is TRBV6-5 and J usage is TRBJ1-2; a possible D gene is TRBD1 (5 bases). This CDR3 is 14 amino acids long. Trimming took 2 bases from V and 6 from J, leaving 13 bases between them. From germline, CDR1 is MNHEY and CDR2 SVGAGI. As DNA, the CDR3 is TGTGCCAGCAGTTACAGGTCGGGGCTAAATGGCTACACCTTC. Encoded protein: CASSYRSGLNGYTF.

The V and J genes are TRBV5-1 and TRBJ1-6; D may be TRBD1 (6 bases). The V gene's germline CDR1 is SGHRS and CDR2 YFSETQ. Trimming stripped 0 bases from V and 9 bases from J, with 7 bases between. This CDR3 region has 13 residues. DNA for the CDR3: TGCGCCAGCAGCTTGGAACAGGGTTCACCCCTCCACTTT. Translation: CASSLEQGSPLHF. The full variable domain, completed using reference TRBV5-1 and TRBJ1-6, is KAGVTQTPRYLIKTRGQQVTLSCSPISGHRSVSWYQQTPGQGLQFLFEYFSETQRNKGNFPGRFSGRQFSNSRSEMNVSTLELGDSALYLCASSLEQGSPLHFGNGTRLTVT.

This rearrangement joins TRBV3-1 (or the pseudogene TRBV3-2) to TRBJ1-2; tentatively, D is TRBD1 (5 bases). The CDR3 is 15 amino acids. Germline CDR1 LGHDT, CDR2 YNNKEL (reference sequence). Trimming shortened V by 3 bases and J by 6 bases, and 17 bases separated the two germline ends. The DNA for the CDR3 is TGTGCCAGCAGCCACCACCGGGACTGGGGCCATGGCTACACCTTC. Amino acid sequence: CASSHHRDWGHGYTF.

This sequence joins TRBV12-5 and TRBJ2-3; 9 bases are a match to TRBD2. The CDR3 runs to 16 residues. Germline V gene lookup returns CDR1 LGHNT and CDR2 FRNRAP. The trim removed 1 base at V and 4 bases at J, leaving 6 bases unmatched. The CDR3: CASGLGGRGGSDTQYF. CDR3 DNA: TGTGCTAGTGGTTTGGGCGGGCGGGGGGGGTCAGATACGCAGTATTTT. The complete variable domain, with remaining parts taken from reference TRBV12-5 and TRBJ2-3, reads DARVTQTPRHKVTEMGQEVTMRCQPILGHNTVFWYRQTMMQGLELLAYFRNRAPLDDSGMPKDRFSAEMPDATLATLKIQPSEPRDSAVYFCASGLGGRGGSDTQYFGPGTRLTVL.

This clone was seen just once. The chain carries TRBV30 and TRBJ1-1, with a possible D match to TRBD1 (6 bases). The germline V gene has CDR1 GTSNPN and CDR2 SVGIG (reference sequence). Trimming took off 3 bases at V and 1 base at J, with 9 bases between the two ends. CDR3 length: 13 residues. CDR3 in DNA: TGTGCCTGGAGAGGCAGGGGGAACACTGAAGCTTTCTTT. It yields the protein CAWRGRGNTEAFF.

This chain links TRBV20-1 with TRBJ1-2; the D gene is possibly TRBD1 (6 bases). CDR1 DFQATT and CDR2 SNEGSKA come from the germline V gene (reference sequence). The V and J ends lost 6 bases and 5 bases respectively, with 10 bases between them. This CDR3 contains 11 residues. The CDR3 DNA reads as TGCAGTGCGCCCCAGGGGTATGGCTACACCTTC. Translation: CSAPQGYGYTF.

The rearrangement joins TRBV27 to TRBJ1-3; D remains ambiguous. Trimming stripped 2 bases from V and 4 bases from J, with 9 bases between. This CDR3 region has 14 residues. The V gene's germline CDR1 is MNHEY and CDR2 SMNVEV (reference sequence). CDR3 sequence (DNA): TGTGCCAGCAGTTTAAGGCGCGCAGGAAACACCATATATTTT. Protein sequence: CASSLRRAGNTIYF.

The chain is built from TRBV29-1 and TRBJ2-7; TRBD1 matches at 7 bases. The CDR3 extends over 17 amino acids. The trim removed 3 bases at V and 1 base at J, leaving 15 bases unmatched. Germline CDR1 and CDR2: SQVTM and ANQGSEA. The DNA of the CDR3 is TGCAGCGTTGAGTATTTTTCTAGGGACAGCAAATCCTACGAGCAGTACTTC. It codes for CSVEYFSRDSKSYEQYF.

The V call is TRBV24-1, the J call TRBJ1-1; D is unresolved. Germline V gene sequence: CDR1 KGHDR, CDR2 SFDVKD. This CDR3 is built from 12 residues. The germline V and J ends were trimmed by 10 bases and 8 bases, with 16 bases remaining between them. CDR3 region: CATRLPQQEAFF. Here the CDR3 DNA reads TGTGCCACGAGACTTCCCCAACAGGAAGCTTTCTTT.